One and the same sample provided the 9 T cell receptor beta chains below, sequenced in a study of cytomegalovirus exposure and HLA in healthy donors. The PCR made use of 60 Vbeta and 13 Jbeta primers. Sequenced by immunoSEQ multiplex PCR; TCRdb stores in-frame clones only, minus some. The sample includes roughly 150,000 clones, approximately 71% of them seen just once. The sequenced sample consisted of PBMCs. All receptors come from a man aged 30-40 years in good health and CMV-seropositive.

This clone has only a few counts. V usage is TRBV27 and J usage is TRBJ2-5; TRBD1 matches 8 bases. Per the germline V gene, CDR1 is MNHEY and CDR2 is SMNVEV (reference sequence). The length of the CDR3 is 15 residues. After removal of 6 bases from V and 4 bases from J, the junction contained 10 bases not matched to a gene. CDR3 sequence (DNA): TGTGCCAGCAGACTCCGACAGGGGAGTGGAGAGACCCAGTACTTC. Its translation: CASRLRQGSGETQYF.

This chain joins TRBV7-2 and TRBJ2-7; possibly TRBD2 for D (5 bases). CDR1 is SGHTA, CDR2 FQGNSA, per germline. The V and J ends lost 5 bases and 6 bases respectively, with 14 bases between them. The CDR3 has 13 residues. Written as DNA, the CDR3 is TGTGCCAGCAGCCTCGCCCTAGCATCCGAGCAGTACTTC. It yields the protein CASSLALASEQYF. The full variable domain, rest sourced from reference TRBV7-2 and TRBJ2-7, is GAGVSQSPSNKVTEKGKDVELRCDPISGHTALYWYRQSLGQGLEFLIYFQGNSAPDKSGLPSDRFSAERTGGSVSTLTIQRTQQEDSAVYLCASSLALASEQYFGPGTRLTVT.

The chain links TRBV18 to TRBJ2-7, with 9 bases lining up with TRBD2. V shed 3 bases and J 9 bases; nucleotides not matched to a gene: 6. CDR3 length equals 13 residues. Germline V CDR1 and CDR2: KGHSH, LQKENI. CDR3 DNA: TGTGCCAGCTCACCGCAGGGACTAGCTGTGCAGTACTTC. Its translation is CASSPQGLAVQYF.

Turning to this clone: Other DNA sequences from this sample encode an identical CDR3 as well. The rearrangement links TRBV6-5 to TRBJ1-2; D ambiguous. V was pared by 2 bases and J by 2 bases, with 6 bases between. The CDR3 loop spans 13 amino acids. Germline V gene sequence: CDR1 MNHEY, CDR2 SVGAGI. The CDR3 protein is CASSYAANYGYTF. Here the CDR3 DNA reads TGTGCCAGCAGTTACGCGGCCAACTATGGCTACACCTTC.

The chain couples TRBV16 to TRBJ2-7, with D tentatively TRBD2 (6 bases). V lost 10 bases, J lost 0 bases, and 13 bases lay in between. The CDR3 totals 13 residues. Germline V gene sequence: CDR1 KGHSY, CDR2 FQNENV. The CDR3 spells CANFGSPSYEQYF. The CDR3 bases are TGTGCCAACTTCGGGAGCCCCTCCTACGAGCAGTACTTC.

The chain uses TRBV6-5 and TRBJ2-7; 13 nucleotides line up with TRBD2. There are 14 residues in the CDR3. The V segment lost 6 bases and the J segment 5 bases; nucleotides outside the gene matches: 4. Germline values: CDR1 MNHEY, CDR2 SVGAGI. The CDR3 nucleotides read TGTGCCAGCAGCGGGACTAGCGGGATGCACGAGCAGTACTTC. Its translation is CASSGTSGMHEQYF.

A few counts support this clone. V and J are TRBV6-5 and TRBJ2-5, with 9 bases aligning to TRBD2. Near its end, the DNA agrees better with TRBJ2-7, so the J call may be wrong. Germline V CDR1 and CDR2: MNHEY, SVGAGI. This CDR3 has 15 residues. CDR3 sequence: CASSYLAGERNEQYF. The CDR3 nucleotides read TGTGCCAGCAGTTACTTAGCGGGAGAACGGAACGAGCAGTACTTC.

The chain carries TRBV7-8 and TRBJ2-3; 7 bases map to TRBD1. The germline CDR1 and CDR2 sequences are SGHVS and FQNEAQ. The CDR3 is made up of 13 amino acids. The V and J ends lost 4 bases and 5 bases, in that order; junction bases with no gene match: 3. The chain's CDR3 is CASSSRDRDTQYF. In DNA, the CDR3 is TGTGCCAGCAGCTCCCGGGACAGAGATACGCAGTATTTT.

This chain uses TRBV5-6 with TRBJ1-2, with TRBD1 matching 7 bases. V gave up 1 base and J gave up 3 bases; unmatched junction bases: 3. The CDR3 loop spans 14 amino acids. Germline lookup yields CDR1 SGHDT and CDR2 YYEEEE. CDR3 residues: CASSLLDRDYGYTF. In nucleotides, the CDR3 is TGTGCCAGCAGCTTGCTCGACAGGGACTATGGCTACACCTTC.